This passage covers 2 T cell receptor beta chains from one sample sequenced in a study of T cells in localized non-small cell lung cancer. Here immunoSEQ multiplex PCR was the method, and the copy in TCRdb shows in-frame clones only, minus some. Of roughly 39,000 clones detected, roughly nine tenths appear once; the ten largest clones hold approximately 10%. Material: PBMCs, obtained before any cancer treatment. Source of these receptors: a woman aged 40-70 years with stage II lung adenocarcinoma.

The rearrangement joins TRBV18 to TRBJ2-7, with TRBD1 matching 7 bases. The trim removed 6 bases at V and 5 bases at J, leaving 13 bases unmatched. Germline V lookup: CDR1 KGHSH, CDR2 LQKENI. This CDR3 has 15 residues. The CDR3 reads CASSPSPTGSHEQYF. Written as DNA, the CDR3 is TGTGCCAGCTCCCCTAGCCCGACAGGGAGCCACGAGCAGTACTTC. The full variable domain, rest sourced from reference TRBV18 and TRBJ2-7, is NAGVMQNPRHLVRRRGQEARLRCSPMKGHSHVYWYRQLPEEGLKFMVYLQKENIIDESGMPKERFSAEFPKEGPSILRIQQVVRGDSAAYFCASSPSPTGSHEQYFGPGTRLTVT.

DNA for the CDR3: TGTGCCAGCAGTTTAGCGGGAGTCCCCTACGAGCAGTACTTC. It codes for CASSLAGVPYEQYF. The rearrangement uses TRBV28 and TRBJ2-7, with 7 bases aligning to TRBD2. Germline V gives CDR1 MDHEN, CDR2 SYDVKM. The V gene end was trimmed by 2 bases and the J gene end by 2 bases; junction bases not matched to a gene: 3. This CDR3 region has 14 residues.